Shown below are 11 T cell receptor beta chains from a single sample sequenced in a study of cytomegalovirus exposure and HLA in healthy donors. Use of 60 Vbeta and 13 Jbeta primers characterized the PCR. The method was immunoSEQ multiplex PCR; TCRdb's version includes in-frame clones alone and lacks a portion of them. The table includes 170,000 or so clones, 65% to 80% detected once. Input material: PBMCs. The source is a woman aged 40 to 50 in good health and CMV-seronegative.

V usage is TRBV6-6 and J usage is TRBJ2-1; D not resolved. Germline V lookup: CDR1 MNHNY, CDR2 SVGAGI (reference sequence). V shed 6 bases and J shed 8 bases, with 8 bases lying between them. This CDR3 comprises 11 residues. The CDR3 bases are TGTGCCAGCAGCCTTCAGTATGAGCAGTTCTTC. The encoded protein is CASSLQYEQFF.

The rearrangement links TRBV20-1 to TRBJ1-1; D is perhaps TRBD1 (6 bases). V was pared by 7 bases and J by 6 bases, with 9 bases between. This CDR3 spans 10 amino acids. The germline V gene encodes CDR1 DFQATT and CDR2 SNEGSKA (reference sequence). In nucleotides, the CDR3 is TGCAGTGTCAGGACAGCTGAAGCTTTCTTT. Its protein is CSVRTAEAFF.

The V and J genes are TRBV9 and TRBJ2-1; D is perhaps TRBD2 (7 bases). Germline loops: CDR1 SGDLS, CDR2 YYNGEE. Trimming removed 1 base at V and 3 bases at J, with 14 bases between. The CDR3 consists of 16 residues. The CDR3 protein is CASSVPAGEGYNEQFF. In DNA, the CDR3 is TGTGCCAGCAGCGTACCAGCAGGGGAGGGCTACAATGAGCAGTTCTTC.

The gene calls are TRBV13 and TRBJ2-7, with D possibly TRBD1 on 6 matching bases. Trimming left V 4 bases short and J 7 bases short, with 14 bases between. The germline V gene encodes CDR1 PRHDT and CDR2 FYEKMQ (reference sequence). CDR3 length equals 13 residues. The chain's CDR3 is CASSWGHPGEQYF. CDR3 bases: TGTGCCAGCAGCTGGGGACACCCCGGGGAGCAGTACTTC.

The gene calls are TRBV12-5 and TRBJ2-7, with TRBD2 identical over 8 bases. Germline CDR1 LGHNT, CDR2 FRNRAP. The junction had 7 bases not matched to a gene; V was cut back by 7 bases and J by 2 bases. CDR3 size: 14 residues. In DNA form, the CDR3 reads TGTGCTAGTGCGAGAACGGGGGGGGCCTACGAGCAGTACTTC. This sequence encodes CASARTGGAYEQYF. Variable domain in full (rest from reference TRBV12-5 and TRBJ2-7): DARVTQTPRHKVTEMGQEVTMRCQPILGHNTVFWYRQTMMQGLELLAYFRNRAPLDDSGMPKDRFSAEMPDATLATLKIQPSEPRDSAVYFCASARTGGAYEQYFGPGTRLTVT.

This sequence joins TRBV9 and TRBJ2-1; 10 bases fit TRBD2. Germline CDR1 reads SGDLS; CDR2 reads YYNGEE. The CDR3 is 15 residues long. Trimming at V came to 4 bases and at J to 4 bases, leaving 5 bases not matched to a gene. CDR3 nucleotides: TGTGCCAGCAGCTTTCGGACTAGCGGATACAATGAGCAGTTCTTC. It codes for CASSFRTSGYNEQFF.

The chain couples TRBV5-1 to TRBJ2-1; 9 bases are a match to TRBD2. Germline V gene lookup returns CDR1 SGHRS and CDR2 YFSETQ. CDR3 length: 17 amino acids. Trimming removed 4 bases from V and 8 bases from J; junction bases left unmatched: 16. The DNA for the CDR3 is TGCGCCAGCAGCGGTACGATCGGCGGGAGGGCCGGCTATGAGCAGTTCTTC. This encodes CASSGTIGGRAGYEQFF.

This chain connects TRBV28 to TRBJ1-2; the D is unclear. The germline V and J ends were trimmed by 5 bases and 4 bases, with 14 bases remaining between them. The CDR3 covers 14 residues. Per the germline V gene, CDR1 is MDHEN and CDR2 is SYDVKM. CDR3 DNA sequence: TGTGCCAGCAGTCCCCAGTCATCGGGCTATGGCTACACCTTC. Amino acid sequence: CASSPQSSGYGYTF.

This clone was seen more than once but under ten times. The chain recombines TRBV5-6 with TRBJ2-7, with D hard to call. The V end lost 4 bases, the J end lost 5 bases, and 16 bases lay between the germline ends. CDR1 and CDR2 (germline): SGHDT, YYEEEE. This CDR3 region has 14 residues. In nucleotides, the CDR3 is TGTGCCAGCAGCCCCTTTGGCAGGTCCCACGAGCAGTACTTC. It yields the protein CASSPFGRSHEQYF.

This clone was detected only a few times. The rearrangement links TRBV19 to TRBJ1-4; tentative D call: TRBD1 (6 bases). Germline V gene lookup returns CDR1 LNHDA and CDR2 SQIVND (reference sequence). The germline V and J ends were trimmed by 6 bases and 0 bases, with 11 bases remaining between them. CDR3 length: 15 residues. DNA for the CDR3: TGTGCCAGTAGCAGGGGAGTGGCAACTAATGAAAAACTGTTTTTT. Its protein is CASSRGVATNEKLFF.

The CDR3 sequence is CASSPIRDRSTGELFF. The CDR3, as DNA: TGTGCCAGCAGCCCTATCAGGGACAGGAGCACCGGGGAGCTGTTTTTT. The genes are TRBV5-6 and TRBJ2-2; TRBD1 matches 8 bases. The CDR3 has 16 residues. In germline, CDR1 is SGHDT, CDR2 YYEEEE. The J segment lost 4 bases and the V segment lost 4 bases, leaving 9 bases of the junction unmatched.